This TCR beta chain was profiled in a study of control samples from healthy donors and cancer patients. The method was immunoSEQ multiplex PCR; TCRdb's version includes in-frame clones alone and lacks a portion of them. The table has some 140,000 clones, roughly nine tenths seen once. V was clipped by 4 bases and J by 4 bases; unmatched bases: 11. Germline-derived CDR1 and CDR2 are KGHDR and SFDVKD. CDR3 length equals 16 residues. Sequencing used blood. J is TRBJ1-2 and V is TRBV24-1; 7 nucleotides align to TRBD1. This sequence was found in a woman under 40 in good health. The CDR3 DNA follows: TGTGCCACCAGTGACTCGGGGACAGCAGACCTCTATGGCTACACCTTC. It specifies CATSDSGTADLYGYTF.